Below are 2 T cell receptor beta chains sequenced from a single sample in a study of shared clonotypes between healthy human individuals. The repertoire was sequenced with immunoSEQ multiplex PCR; TCRdb's copy has only in-frame clones and lacks some. Among around 530,000 clones, roughly 79% were seen once, and the ten largest hold around 12%. Sequencing was done on a sample of PBMCs. These TCRs come from a woman aged 40 to 55 in good health. Some clones in this sample may be carry-over from other donors' samples.

The chain joins TRBV28 to TRBJ1-2; TRBD1 is a possible D gene (6 bases). From germline, CDR1 is MDHEN and CDR2 SYDVKM. V gave up 8 bases and J gave up 4 bases, with 14 bases separating them. The CDR3 extends over 13 amino acids. CDR3 residues: CASVQGGGYGYTF. The CDR3 DNA follows: TGTGCCAGCGTGCAAGGGGGAGGCTATGGCTACACCTTC.

The rearrangement links TRBV30 to TRBJ2-5, with a tentative D call TRBD2 (6 bases). The tail of the sequence fits TRBJ2-7 better, so the J call may be wrong. CDR1 and CDR2 (germline): GTSNPN, SVGIG (reference sequence). The CDR3 is 15 residues long. For the CDR3, the DNA is TGTGCCTGGAGTCGTATAGCGGTCCTCTCCTACGAGCAGTACTTC. It specifies CAWSRIAVLSYEQYF.